Sequencing of this T cell receptor beta chain was carried out in a study of blood T cell repertoires in COVID-19 (TCRdb year 2020). Turning to the overall study: Samples from collaborators originated in the United States, Italy and Spain and spanned both the acute and convalescent phases of COVID-19. The material from the prospective study consisted of cDNA or gDNA derived from T cells, B-cell-depleted T cells, or PBMCs. The dataset comprised deeply sampled blood TCRbeta repertoires from subjects exposed to, actively infected with, or recovered from COVID-19. The repertoires were released in a freely available public database meant as a resource for research on the immune response to SARS-CoV-2. Samples were obtained from the ongoing ImmuneRACE study (first 160 participants) and from about 1,300 subjects provided by 6 global collaborators. A de-identified subject ID, COVID-19 status, age in years and sex were almost always included in the sample metadata. Where available, HLA class I and class II types were obtained from metadata supplied by the sample provider rather than from assay-based typing.

The paper's findings and limits, for the study overall: How much clinical and demographic metadata was included differed by source and by participant, and the metadata was provided uncurated.

Concerning this clone: The clone's antigen remains unknown. Base qualities are not provided; no much larger clone lies one nucleotide away.

One collaborating source in Seattle enrolled patients while the patients were actively infected and followed the patients over time throughout the course of disease. Whole blood was collected in K2EDTA tubes by collaborating institutions according to the institutions' own protocols. For TCRbeta analysis, collaborators shipped samples as frozen whole blood, isolated PBMCs, or DNA extracted from either of those sample types. TCRbeta CDR3 regions were amplified from genomic DNA by means of the immunoSEQ Assay, a bias-controlled multiplex PCR. The original methods were these. Within the assay, amplification of reference gene primers was used to estimate how many nucleated cells each sample contained. To quantify the absolute abundance of each unique TCRbeta CDR3 rearrangement, sequence reads were collapsed and filtered. For each sample, productive Simpson clonality was calculated as the square root of Simpson's diversity index across productive rearrangements. In TCRdb, the immuneACCESS table is reduced to in-frame sequences with V and J assigned. These tables do not hold every clone; where another copy was compared, an unresolved V gene accounts for under half, and the others remain unexplained. From that table come the V and J calls and clone size; the DNA was used to work out D and trimming. The sample profile shows fewer than 350,000 clones; around 89% of them were found once. Together, the top ten hold 1.5% to 2% of the sample.

The sequence derives from a woman in her 30s with COVID-19, enrolled during active disease. The sequencing input was peripheral blood.

CDR3 protein: CAWSGGGSQPQHF. The base sequence is TGTGCCTGGAGCGGTGGGGGGTCCCAGCCCCAGCATTTT. The sequence is built from TRBV30 and TRBJ1-5; TRBD1 is a weak D gene call, 5 bases matching. Relative to germline, V is 3 bases shorter and J is 7 bases shorter, with 13 bases between their ends. The CDR3, cysteine through phenylalanine, is 13 amino acids long. Just CDR3 DNA is preserved here, 39 bases in frame from base 1. Reading the germline V gene (reference sequence) gives CDR1 GTSNPN and CDR2 SVGIG.